The 7 T cell receptor beta chains reported below all come from one sample, sequenced in a study of technical replicates of blood from a handful of donors. The data were produced by immunoSEQ multiplex PCR, yet TCRdb's version contains in-frame clones alone and is incomplete. In the table there are roughly 83,000 clones, around nine tenths of which are singletons. Material for sequencing was T cells isolated from PBMCs. These receptors originate from a human donor in good health.

CDR3: CSVDRGAQETQYF. Written as DNA, the CDR3 is TGCAGCGTTGATCGGGGGGCGCAGGAGACCCAGTACTTC. The gene calls are TRBV29-1 and TRBJ2-5; TRBD2 might be the D (7 bases). This CDR3 has 13 residues. Germline assignment: CDR1 SQVTM and CDR2 ANQGSEA. V was shortened by 3 bases and J by 5 bases, with 13 bases between the two germline ends.

V is TRBV7-2 and J is TRBJ2-5; 9 bases align to TRBD1. The CDR3 covers 18 residues. V dropped 4 bases and J dropped 5; count of bases not matched to a gene: 17. Germline V gives CDR1 SGHTA, CDR2 FQGNSA. The CDR3 sequence: CASSSWGGAQGAGETQYF. The DNA of the CDR3 is TGTGCCAGCAGCTCATGGGGTGGGGCACAGGGGGCAGGGGAGACCCAGTACTTC.

The rearrangement uses TRBV28 and TRBJ2-1; 7 bases line up with TRBD2. The CDR3 has 17 residues. The V segment lost 1 base and the J segment 6 bases; nucleotides outside the gene matches: 12. CDR1 is MDHEN, CDR2 SYDVKM, per germline. CDR3 loop: CASSLFLGGTKLNEQFF. In DNA, the CDR3 is TGTGCCAGCAGTTTATTCTTGGGAGGGACGAAACTCAATGAGCAGTTCTTC. The full variable domain, completed using reference TRBV28 and TRBJ2-1, is DVKVTQSSRYLVKRTGEKVFLECVQDMDHENMFWYRQDPGLGLRLIYFSYDVKMKEKGDIPEGYSVSREKKERFSLILESASTNQTSMYLCASSLFLGGTKLNEQFFGPGTRLTVL.

The rearrangement uses TRBV6-5 and TRBJ2-5; D might be TRBD1 (7 bases). V lost 6 bases, J lost 4 bases, and 18 bases lay in between. CDR3 length equals 15 residues. The germline CDR1 and CDR2 sequences are MNHEY and SVGAGI. As DNA, the CDR3 is TGTGCCAGCAGGAGACAGGGAGGTGGGAGAGAGACCCAGTACTTC. As protein: CASRRQGGGRETQYF.

The genes are TRBV29-1 and TRBJ2-1; 8 nucleotides line up with TRBD1. The CDR3 is 12 amino acids. Germline trimming cut 7 bases from V and 8 bases from J; bases unmatched to any gene: 7. Germline values: CDR1 SQVTM, CDR2 ANQGSEA. The CDR3 here is CSATRGQHEQFF. CDR3 DNA: TGCAGCGCCACCAGGGGGCAGCATGAGCAGTTCTTC.

The genes are TRBV28 and TRBJ2-1; 7 bases are shared with TRBD2. The germline V gene encodes CDR1 MDHEN and CDR2 SYDVKM. V was clipped by 2 bases and J by 6 bases; unmatched bases: 19. The CDR3 consists of 19 residues. In DNA, the CDR3 is TGTGCCAGCAGTTTAGAGGGTTTTCAGCTAGCGGTTCCCCCCAATGAGCAGTTCTTC. The encoded protein is CASSLEGFQLAVPPNEQFF.

The chain employs TRBV28 and TRBJ2-2, with 10 bases that match TRBD1. Germline loops: CDR1 MDHEN, CDR2 SYDVKM. J was trimmed by 6 bases and V by 7 bases; bases with no gene match: 20. CDR3 length equals 19 residues. The CDR3 bases are TGTGCCAGCAACCACCTACCGGGACAGGGGAGAATAGTGGCCGGGGAGCTGTTTTTT. Its protein product is CASNHLPGQGRIVAGELFF.